This T cell receptor (beta chain) was sequenced during a study of blood T cell repertoires in COVID-19. The V gene's germline CDR1 is MDHEN and CDR2 SYDVKM. This CDR3 comprises 13 residues. Deletions cut 5 bases from V and 4 bases from J, with 11 bases between. The protocol was immunoSEQ multiplex PCR, while the TCRdb copy is restricted to in-frame clones and leaves out a portion. The table includes over 250,000 clones, roughly nine tenths detected once. Sequences were obtained from PBMCs or T cells enriched from blood (not recorded which). The J gene is TRBJ1-2, the V gene TRBV28; D gene ambiguous. This receptor was taken from a woman aged 45-59 years who had recovered from COVID-19. In DNA form, the CDR3 reads TGTGCCAGCAGTCCCCAGAACACCTATGGCTACACCTTC. Translated: CASSPQNTYGYTF.